This passage covers 6 T cell receptor beta chains from one sample sequenced in a study of T cells after yellow fever vaccination. Using its own MiXCR run on the 5' RACE reads, TCRdb lists one record per CDR3 protein. Of 200,000 to 300,000 distinct CDR3 sequences listed, 5.5% to 8.5% were seen once; the top ten hold roughly 1%. This specimen consisted of CD4+ T cells sorted from PBMCs, obtained on the day of the yellow fever booster vaccination. The origin of the receptors is a man aged 25 to 40 who received the YFV17D yellow fever vaccine.

The chain is built from TRBV29-1 and TRBJ2-1; TRBD2 matches 8 bases. The CDR3 is 14 amino acids. Germline V gene sequence: CDR1 SQVTM, CDR2 ANQGSEA. V was pared by 6 bases and J by 8 bases, with 12 bases of the junction left unmatched. As DNA, the CDR3 is TGCAGCGTAGACTTCGGACTAGCTATAGATGAGCAGTTCTTC. Residues: CSVDFGLAIDEQFF.

At least ten counts were recorded for this clonotype. This chain uses TRBV20-1 with TRBJ2-1; 7 nucleotides match TRBD2. Germline V gene data show CDR1 as DFQATT and CDR2 as SNEGSKA (reference sequence). Trimming took 1 base from V and 1 from J; bases not matched to a gene: 7. This CDR3 spans 16 amino acids. CDR3 in DNA: TGCAGTGCTAGAGTTCGCCTGGGGGGGTCCTACAATGAGCAGTTCTTC. Translated, it gives CSARVRLGGSYNEQFF.

This clonotype was seen ten or more times. This chain joins TRBV20-1 and TRBJ1-4; D remains ambiguous. The CDR3 extends over 13 amino acids. The ends were cut back, 0 bases at V and 1 base at J, with 3 bases in the middle. In germline, CDR1 is DFQATT, CDR2 SNEGSKA (reference sequence). CDR3 amino acids: CSARDRTNEKLFF. CDR3 sequence (DNA): TGCAGTGCTAGAGACAGAACTAATGAAAAACTGTTTTTT.

This clonotype was seen repeatedly, ten times or more. The gene calls are TRBV6-5 and TRBJ2-7; 7 positions match TRBD2. The V and J ends lost 2 bases and 2 bases, in that order; junction bases with no gene match: 9. This CDR3 spans 16 amino acids. In germline, CDR1 is MNHEY, CDR2 SVGAGI. In nucleotides, the CDR3 is TGTGCCAGCAGTTACACCCTTAGGGGAGGGCCCTACGAGCAGTACTTC. It specifies CASSYTLRGGPYEQYF.

In this sample, this clonotype turned up a few times. V and J are TRBV5-1 and TRBJ2-1, with 10 bases that match TRBD1. The CDR3 covers 14 residues. The germline V gene has CDR1 SGHRS and CDR2 YFSETQ. V was pared by 4 bases and J by 8 bases, with 6 bases of the junction left unmatched. This CDR3 is CASSETGTGDEQFF. The CDR3 nucleotides read TGCGCCAGCAGCGAAACCGGGACAGGGGATGAGCAGTTCTTC.

This clonotype was detected only a few times. The rearrangement links TRBV7-2 to TRBJ2-1; D remains ambiguous. The germline V gene encodes CDR1 SGHTA and CDR2 FQGNSA. V shed 1 base and J shed 9 bases, with 13 bases lying between them. The CDR3 runs 14 residues. The DNA for the CDR3 is TGTGCCAGCAGCTTAGTCCAAACCTGGGGTGAGCAGTTCTTC. It translates to CASSLVQTWGEQFF.